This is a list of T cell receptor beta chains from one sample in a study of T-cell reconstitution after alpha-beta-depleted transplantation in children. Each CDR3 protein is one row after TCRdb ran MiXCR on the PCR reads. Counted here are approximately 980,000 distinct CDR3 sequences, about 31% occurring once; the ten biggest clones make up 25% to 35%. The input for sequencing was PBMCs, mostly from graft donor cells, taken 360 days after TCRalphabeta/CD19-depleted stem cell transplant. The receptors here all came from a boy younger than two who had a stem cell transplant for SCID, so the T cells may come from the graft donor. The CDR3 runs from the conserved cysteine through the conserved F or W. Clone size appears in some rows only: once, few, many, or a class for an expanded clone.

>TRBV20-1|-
CSASKTGSQPQHF
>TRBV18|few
CASSPIDRGGSYEQYF
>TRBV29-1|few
CSVEPLEGEPYNEQFF
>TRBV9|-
CASSVDGLLTGELFF
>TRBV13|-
CASSLVSGQGAWDEQFF
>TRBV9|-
CASSRSANYGYTF
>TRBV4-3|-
CASSQKGAPEYEQYF
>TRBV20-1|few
CSARGGPQRYEQYF
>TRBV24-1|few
CATSEGGTAYNEQFF
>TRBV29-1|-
CSVSKTGGILVGGELFF
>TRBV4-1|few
CASSQEGQEGTGELFF
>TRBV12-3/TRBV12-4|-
CASSPLDLRFDEQFF
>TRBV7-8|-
CASSSWKNYEQYF
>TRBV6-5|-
CASSYGTVRTEAFF
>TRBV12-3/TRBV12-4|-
CASTPDLDRGRTEAFF
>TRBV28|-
CASEGSGDTQYF
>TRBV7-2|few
CASSPFLLVVGETQYF
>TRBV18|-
CASSPGGTYHGNTIYF
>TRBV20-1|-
CSAPLLTEAFF
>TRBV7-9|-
CASSPGGSAYEQYF
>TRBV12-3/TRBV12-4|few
CASRLGGGARMNTEAFF
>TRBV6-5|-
CASSYGEAPYEQYF
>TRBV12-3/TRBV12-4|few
CASSPRGGRGGYTF
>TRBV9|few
CASSPQTFRTGRETQYF
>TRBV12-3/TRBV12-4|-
CASSSGHDYRRAFF
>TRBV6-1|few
CASSPRTGDEAFF
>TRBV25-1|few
CASSDLRDEQYF
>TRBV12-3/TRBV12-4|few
CASPHLTSGLTLRETQYF
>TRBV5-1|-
CASSLALGGPYEQYF
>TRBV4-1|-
CASSQVGPTQETQYF
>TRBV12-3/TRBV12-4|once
CASSLGFWYNEQFF
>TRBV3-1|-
CASSQASGALTEAFF
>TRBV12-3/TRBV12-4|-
CASSFGGGHSPLHF
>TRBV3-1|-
CASSQDLGGVQETQYF
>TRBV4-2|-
CASSQEGWLKETQYF
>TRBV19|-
CAGSMRRPTYNEQFF
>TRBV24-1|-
CATSDNRFNQPQHF
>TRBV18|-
CASSPGGGTINEQYF
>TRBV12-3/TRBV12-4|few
CASSLAEIRGPTEAFF
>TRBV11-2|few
CASSSTRGPTEAFF
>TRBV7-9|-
CASSPQGFATGELFF
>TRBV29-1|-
CSVVGERGYEQYF
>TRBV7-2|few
CASSLAPSRPTYSYEQYF
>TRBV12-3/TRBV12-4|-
CASSLKLENTEAFF
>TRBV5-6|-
CASSAQKGADTQYF
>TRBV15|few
CATSRDRVEISYEQYF
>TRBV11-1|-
CASSPGDTISYNEQFF
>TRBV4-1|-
CASSRPGLAGGTPDTQYF
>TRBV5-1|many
CASSSSWGGAQETQYF
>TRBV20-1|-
CSARALGGGSYNEQFF
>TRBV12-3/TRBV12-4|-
CASSMGDNQPQHF
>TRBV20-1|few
CSASSTNLLF
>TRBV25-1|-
CASSEAWRNEQYF
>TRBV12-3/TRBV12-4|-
CASTHFRGNTEAFF